This T cell receptor (beta chain) was documented in a study of regulatory T cells in long-lasting Graves disease. Overall study results and limits: Reduced TCR diversity was observed in persistent Graves' patients versus newly diagnosed patients.

In building TCR beta libraries, iRepertoire HTBI primers were used together with Arm-PCR of CDR3 regions. TCRdb passed the multiplex PCR reads through MiXCR, listing each CDR3 protein once. Here the sample spans roughly 610,000 distinct CDR3 sequences, about 16% being singletons. Specified time point: newly diagnosed GD, antithyroid drugs for less than 3 months. Scientists built the TCR library using RNA that was extracted from PBMCs. V was pared by 4 bases and J by 6 bases, with 25 bases between. Germline loops: CDR1 MDHEN, CDR2 SYDVKM. The CDR3 has 18 residues. The table lists this clonotype with many counts. The antigen is unknown. The same sample was also used in a study of T cells in Graves' hyperthyroidism and ophthalmopathy. Turning to that study: When ophthalmopathy did not progress within 18 months, Graves' hyperthyroidism was considered stable.

This receptor was taken from a woman in her twenties or thirties with Graves disease. The chain uses TRBV28 and TRBJ1-5; D possibly corresponds to TRBD1 (5 bases). Sequencing was performed on peripheral blood mononuclear cells (PBMCs), taken at new diagnosis, from a patient treated with antithyroid drugs. CDR3 loop: CASSSTNRDHKWGQPQHF. In DNA form, the CDR3 reads TGTGCCAGCAGTTCCACTAACCGGGACCACAAGTGGGGTCAGCCCCAGCATTTT. The whole variable domain, remainder taken from reference TRBV28 and TRBJ1-5, is DVKVTQSSRYLVKRTGEKVFLECVQDMDHENMFWYRQDPGLGLRLIYFSYDVKMKEKGDIPEGYSVSREKKERFSLILESASTNQTSMYLCASSSTNRDHKWGQPQHFGDGTRLSIL.